Each of the 8 T cell receptor beta chains below was sequenced from the same sample in a study of T cell responses to AZD1222 COVID-19 vaccine. Produced via immunoSEQ multiplex PCR; TCRdb's table is partial and in-frame only. The sample comprises 100,000 to 150,000 clones, roughly 86% of which are singletons, and about 10% rests with the top ten. This specimen consisted of peripheral blood, obtained on day 0 of AZD1222 vaccination. The receptors originated from an adult in good health.

CDR3 residues: CASSISQGGEQFF. The CDR3 nucleotides are TGTGCCAGTAGTATATCCCAGGGTGGGGAGCAGTTCTTC. The chain couples TRBV19 to TRBJ2-1; a possible D gene is TRBD1 (5 bases). V was cut by 2 bases and J by 10 bases, with 12 bases left in between. Germline-derived CDR1 and CDR2 are LNHDA and SQIVND (reference sequence). The CDR3 is 13 residues long.

The gene calls are TRBV28 and TRBJ1-5; D is perhaps TRBD1 (6 bases). Trimming took 5 bases from V and 3 from J, leaving 14 bases between them. CDR1 and CDR2 (germline): MDHEN, SYDVKM. The CDR3 is 15 residues long. CDR3 bases: TGTGCCAGCAGTACCCCGGACAGTTACAATCAGCCCCAGCATTTT. This sequence encodes CASSTPDSYNQPQHF.

The V gene is TRBV6-5, the J gene TRBJ1-2; TRBD1 might be the D (6 bases). V was cut by 7 bases and J by 4 bases, with 13 bases left in between. The CDR3 is 13 residues long. Germline loops: CDR1 MNHEY, CDR2 SVGAGI. CDR3 protein: CASTRGQAYGYTF. Here the CDR3 DNA reads TGTGCCAGCACTCGGGGGCAGGCCTATGGCTACACCTTC.

The V gene is TRBV5-6, the J gene TRBJ2-5; 9 nucleotides align to TRBD2. Germline lookup yields CDR1 SGHDT and CDR2 YYEEEE. This CDR3 spans 16 amino acids. The ends lost 1 base at V and 2 bases at J; junction bases unmatched: 6. As DNA, the CDR3 is TGTGCCAGCAGCTTGTTTCTAGCGGGGTTTCAAGAGACCCAGTACTTC. This encodes CASSLFLAGFQETQYF.

The chain carries TRBV15 and TRBJ2-1, with unresolved D. Trimming stripped 3 bases from V and 0 bases from J, with 3 bases between. The CDR3 totals 13 residues. CDR1 LNHNV and CDR2 YYDKDF come from the germline V gene (reference sequence). CDR3 DNA sequence: TGTGCCACCAGCAGGAGCTCCTACAATGAGCAGTTCTTC. Translating it yields CATSRSSYNEQFF. Using reference TRBV15 and TRBJ2-1 for the parts outside the CDR3, the full variable domain is DAMVIQNPRYQVTQFGKPVTLSCSQTLNHNVMYWYQQKSSQAPKLLFHYYDKDFNNEADTPDNFQSRRPNTSFCFLDIRSPGLGDTAMYLCATSRSSYNEQFFGPGTRLTVL.

The chain links TRBV5-8 to TRBJ2-1; D gene unclear. The V end was cut by 10 bases, the J end by 1 base, with 12 bases between. The CDR3 is made up of 13 amino acids. From germline, CDR1 is SGHTS and CDR2 YDEGEE. The CDR3 region has the DNA TGTGCCTGGCGTCGGTTTTCCTACAATGAGCAGTTCTTC. Translation: CAWRRFSYNEQFF.

The chain recombines TRBV10-3 with TRBJ2-5; D is undetermined. The CDR3 runs 12 residues. Germline assignment: CDR1 ENHRY and CDR2 SYGVKD. Trimming pared 0 bases from V and 13 bases from J, leaving 12 bases between. CDR3 nucleotide sequence: TGTGCCATCAGTGAGTCTAGCCTTATCAGGTACTTC. Its translation: CAISESSLIRYF.

The V gene is TRBV2, the J gene TRBJ2-3; no reliable D call. Trimming shortened V by 5 bases and J by 4 bases, and 4 bases separated the two germline ends. The CDR3 is made up of 11 amino acids. Looked up from germline, CDR1 is SNHLY and CDR2 is FYNNEI. The DNA of the CDR3 is TGTGCCAGCAGTCCTCCAGATACGCAGTATTTT. It is translated as CASSPPDTQYF.